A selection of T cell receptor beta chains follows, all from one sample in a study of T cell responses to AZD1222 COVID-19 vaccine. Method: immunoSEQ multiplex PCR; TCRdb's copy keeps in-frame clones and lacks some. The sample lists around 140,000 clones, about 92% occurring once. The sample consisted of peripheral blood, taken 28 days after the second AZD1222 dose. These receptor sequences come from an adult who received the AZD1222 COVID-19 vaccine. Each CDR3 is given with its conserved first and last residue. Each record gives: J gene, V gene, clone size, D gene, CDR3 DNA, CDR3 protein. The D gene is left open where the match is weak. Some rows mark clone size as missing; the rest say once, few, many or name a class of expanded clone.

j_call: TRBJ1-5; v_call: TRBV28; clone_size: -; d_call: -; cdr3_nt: TGTGCCAGTACAGTGGGGGGGGTGAATCAGCCCCAGCATTTT; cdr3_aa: CASTVGGVNQPQHF
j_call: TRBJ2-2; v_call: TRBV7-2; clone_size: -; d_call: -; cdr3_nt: TGTGCCAGCAGCCCTCGTTTGGCGACCGGGGAGCTGTTTTTT; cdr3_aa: CASSPRLATGELFF
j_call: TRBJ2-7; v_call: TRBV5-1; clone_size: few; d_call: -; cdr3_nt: TGCGCCAGCCGACAGGGACTGGCCGTAGGCTACGAGCAGTACTTC; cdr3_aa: CASRQGLAVGYEQYF
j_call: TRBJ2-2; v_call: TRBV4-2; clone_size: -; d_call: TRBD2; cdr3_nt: TGTGCCAGCAGCCAAGATCTTGAACTAGCGAAGGGGGAGCTGTTTTTT; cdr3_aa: CASSQDLELAKGELFF
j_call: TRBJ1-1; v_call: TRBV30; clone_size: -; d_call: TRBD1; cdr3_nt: TGTGCCTGGGGGGGACAGGTCACGAACACTGAAGCTTTCTTT; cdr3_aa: CAWGGQVTNTEAFF
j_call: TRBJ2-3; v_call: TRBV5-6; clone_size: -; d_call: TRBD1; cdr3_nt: TGTGCCAGCAGCTTGATAAGGGACAGGACAGATACGCAGTATTTT; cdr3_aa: CASSLIRDRTDTQYF
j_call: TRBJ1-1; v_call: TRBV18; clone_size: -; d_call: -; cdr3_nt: TGTGCCAGCTCACCAGGAGAAACACGGACTGAAGCTTTCTTT; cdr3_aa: CASSPGETRTEAFF
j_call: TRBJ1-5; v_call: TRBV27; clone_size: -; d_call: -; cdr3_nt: TGTGCCAGCAGTTGGCAGGGTAGCAATCAGCCCCAGCATTTT; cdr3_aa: CASSWQGSNQPQHF
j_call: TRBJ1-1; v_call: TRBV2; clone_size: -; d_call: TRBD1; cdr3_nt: TGTGCCAGCAGTGAAGCCCCGGGACAGGAAGCTTTCTTT; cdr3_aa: CASSEAPGQEAFF
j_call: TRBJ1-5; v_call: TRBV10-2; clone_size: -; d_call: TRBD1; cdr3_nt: TGCGCCAGCAGTGAGACGACAGGGGGCGGGAATCAGCCCCAGCATTTT; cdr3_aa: CASSETTGGGNQPQHF
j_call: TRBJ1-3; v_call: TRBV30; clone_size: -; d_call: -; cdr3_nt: TGTGCCTGGAGTCAGGACTCTGGAAACACCATATATTTT; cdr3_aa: CAWSQDSGNTIYF
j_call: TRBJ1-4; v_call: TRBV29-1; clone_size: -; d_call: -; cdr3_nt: TGCAGCGTTGACGAAGGGCGGAATGAAAAACTGTTTTTT; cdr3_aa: CSVDEGRNEKLFF
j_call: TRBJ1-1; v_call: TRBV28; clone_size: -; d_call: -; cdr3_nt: TGTGCCAGCAGTCCCCATCAGACACCGGGGACTGAAGCTTTCTTT; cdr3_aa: CASSPHQTPGTEAFF
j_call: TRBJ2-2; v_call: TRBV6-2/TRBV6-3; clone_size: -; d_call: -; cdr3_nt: TGTGCCAGCAGTTACTCCCACGAGTACACCGGGGAGCTGTTTTTT; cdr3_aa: CASSYSHEYTGELFF
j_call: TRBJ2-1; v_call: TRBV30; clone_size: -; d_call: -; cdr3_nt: TGTGCCTGGAGCTCTGGGGGAGAGCAGTTCTTC; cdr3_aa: CAWSSGGEQFF
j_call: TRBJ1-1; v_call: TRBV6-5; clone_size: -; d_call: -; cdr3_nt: TGTGCCAGCAGGGGACAAATCACTGAAGCTTTCTTT; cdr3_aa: CASRGQITEAFF
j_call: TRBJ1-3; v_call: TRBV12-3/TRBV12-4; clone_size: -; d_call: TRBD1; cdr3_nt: TGTGCCAGCAGCCCAGACAGGGCCCCTATCCATTTT; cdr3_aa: CASSPDRAPIHF
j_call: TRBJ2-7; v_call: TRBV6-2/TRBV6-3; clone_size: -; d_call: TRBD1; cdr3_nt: TGTGCCAGCAGCTCAAACCCTGACAGGGTCTACGAGCAGTACTTC; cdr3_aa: CASSSNPDRVYEQYF
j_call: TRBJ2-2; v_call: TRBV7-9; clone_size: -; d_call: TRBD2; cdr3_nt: TGTGCCAGCAGCCCCGGACTAGCGGGAGGGCCTCGTACCGGGGAGCTGTTTTTT; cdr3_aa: CASSPGLAGGPRTGELFF
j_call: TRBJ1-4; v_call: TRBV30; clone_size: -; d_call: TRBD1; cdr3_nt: TGTGCCTGGAGTGTACTCCCCGGACAGGGAGGAGAAAAACTGTTTTTT; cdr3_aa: CAWSVLPGQGGEKLFF
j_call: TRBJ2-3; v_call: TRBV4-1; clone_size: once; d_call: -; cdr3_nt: TGCGCCAGCAGCCCGATGGCCGCGGTGGAGACAGATACGCAGTATTTT; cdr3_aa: CASSPMAAVETDTQYF
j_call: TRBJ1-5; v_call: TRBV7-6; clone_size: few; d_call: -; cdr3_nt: TGTGCCAGCAGCTTAGCGGCAGAGGGCAATCAGCCCCAGCATTTT; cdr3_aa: CASSLAAEGNQPQHF
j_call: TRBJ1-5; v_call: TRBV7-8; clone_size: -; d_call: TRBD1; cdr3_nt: TGTGCCAGCAGCAGCGACAGGGTTGGAGGTAAGCCCCAGCATTTT; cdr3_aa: CASSSDRVGGKPQHF
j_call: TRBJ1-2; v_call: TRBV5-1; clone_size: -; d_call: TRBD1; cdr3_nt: TGCGCCAGCAGCTCAGACAGGGGTGATGGCTACACCTTC; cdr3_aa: CASSSDRGDGYTF
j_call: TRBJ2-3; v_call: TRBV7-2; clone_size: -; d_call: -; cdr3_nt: TGTGCCAGCAGCCAGCGGGTTACAGATACGCAGTATTTT; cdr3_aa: CASSQRVTDTQYF
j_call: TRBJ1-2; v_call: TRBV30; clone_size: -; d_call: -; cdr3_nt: TGTGCCTGGAGTGAAGGGTTTTGTGGCTACACCTTC; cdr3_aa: CAWSEGFCGYTF
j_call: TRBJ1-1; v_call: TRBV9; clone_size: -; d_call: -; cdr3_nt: TGTGCCAGCAGCGTCATTAGCCAGGGCACTGAAGCTTTCTTT; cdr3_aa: CASSVISQGTEAFF
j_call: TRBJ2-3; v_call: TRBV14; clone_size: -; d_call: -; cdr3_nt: TGTGCCAGCAGCCGATTGGACAGCAACACAGATACGCAGTATTTT; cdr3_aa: CASSRLDSNTDTQYF
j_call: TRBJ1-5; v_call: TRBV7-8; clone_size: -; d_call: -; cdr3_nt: TGTGCCAGCCGGGCAGGGACCAATCAGCCCCAGCATTTT; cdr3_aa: CASRAGTNQPQHF
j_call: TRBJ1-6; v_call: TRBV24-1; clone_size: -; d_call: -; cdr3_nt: TGTGCCACCAGCCAAAAGGTCGGATCACCCCTCCACTTT; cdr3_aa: CATSQKVGSPLHF
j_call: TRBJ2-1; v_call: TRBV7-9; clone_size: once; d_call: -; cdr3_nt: TGTGCCAGCAGTGGACCGGGGGAGGACAATGAGCAGTTCTTC; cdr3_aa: CASSGPGEDNEQFF